Here is one T cell receptor (beta chain) with its context. The CDR3 totals 13 residues. The V and J ends lost 4 bases and 4 bases, in that order; junction bases with no gene match: 2. Only in-frame clones appear in the TCRdb table, and some are missing; sequencing was by immunoSEQ multiplex PCR. The table has about 180,000 clones, more than 75% seen once. The data belong to a study of blood T cell repertoires in COVID-19. As for the study in general: From the United States, Italy and Spain came samples of acute and convalescent COVID-19.

Clinical history as reported by participants underpinned cohort assignment. The sequence came from a man aged 55 to 69 who had been exposed to COVID-19. Specimen: PBMCs or T cells enriched from blood (not recorded which). This rearrangement joins TRBV12-3 or TRBV12-4 to TRBJ1-2, with 8 bases fitting TRBD1. The CDR3 bases are TGTGCCAGCAGTTATGACAGGGGCTATGGCTACACCTTC. Amino acid sequence: CASSYDRGYGYTF.